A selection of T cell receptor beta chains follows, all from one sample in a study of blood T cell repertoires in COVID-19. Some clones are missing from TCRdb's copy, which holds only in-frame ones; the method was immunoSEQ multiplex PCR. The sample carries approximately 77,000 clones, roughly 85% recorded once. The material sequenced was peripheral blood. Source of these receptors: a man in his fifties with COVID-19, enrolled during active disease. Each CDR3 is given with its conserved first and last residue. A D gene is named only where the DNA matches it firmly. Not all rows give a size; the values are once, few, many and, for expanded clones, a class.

CDR3 protein: CSASPSRGSNQPQHF
CDR3 DNA: TGCAGTGCTAGTCCCTCGCGGGGTAGCAATCAGCCCCAGCATTTT
V gene: TRBV20-1
J gene: TRBJ1-5
clone size: NA
D gene: NA

CDR3 protein: CASSPPDSYEQYF
CDR3 DNA: TGTGCCAGCAGCCCGCCAGACAGCTACGAGCAGTACTTC
V gene: TRBV7-9
J gene: TRBJ2-7
clone size: NA
D gene: NA

CDR3 protein: CASSPVTNEKLFF
CDR3 DNA: TGTGCCAGCAGTCCGGTAACTAATGAAAAACTGTTTTTT
V gene: TRBV6-5
J gene: TRBJ1-4
clone size: few
D gene: NA

CDR3 protein: CAIPGTSGRNPSYEQYF
CDR3 DNA: TGTGCCATCCCTGGAACTAGCGGGAGAAACCCTTCCTACGAGCAGTACTTC
V gene: TRBV28
J gene: TRBJ2-7
clone size: NA
D gene: TRBD2

CDR3 protein: CASTIGRGYEQYF
CDR3 DNA: TGTGCCAGCACCATTGGGAGGGGCTACGAGCAGTACTTC
V gene: TRBV5-6
J gene: TRBJ2-7
clone size: NA
D gene: TRBD2

CDR3 protein: CASSKFKDYLQETQYF
CDR3 DNA: TGTGCCAGTAGTAAATTTAAAGACTACCTCCAAGAGACCCAGTACTTC
V gene: TRBV19
J gene: TRBJ2-5
clone size: few
D gene: NA

CDR3 protein: CASSLQGATDEKLFF
CDR3 DNA: TGTGCCAGCAGTTTACAGGGGGCAACCGATGAAAAACTGTTTTTT
V gene: TRBV28
J gene: TRBJ1-4
clone size: NA
D gene: TRBD1

CDR3 protein: CASSSLQGSYTF
CDR3 DNA: TGTGCCAGCAGTTCATTACAGGGTAGTTACACCTTC
V gene: TRBV28
J gene: TRBJ1-2
clone size: NA
D gene: NA

CDR3 protein: CASRSRTVYGYTF
CDR3 DNA: TGTGCCAGCAGGAGCCGGACAGTCTATGGCTACACCTTC
V gene: TRBV28
J gene: TRBJ1-2
clone size: NA
D gene: NA

CDR3 protein: CASSLSSGLGDTQYF
CDR3 DNA: TGCGCCAGCAGCTTGAGTAGCGGTTTGGGCGATACGCAGTATTTT
V gene: TRBV5-1
J gene: TRBJ2-3
clone size: NA
D gene: NA

CDR3 protein: CASSKGGTSNQPQHF
CDR3 DNA: TGTGCCAGTAGTAAAGGAGGGACGAGCAATCAGCCCCAGCATTTT
V gene: TRBV19
J gene: TRBJ1-5
clone size: NA
D gene: NA

CDR3 protein: CASSFFGGIQETQYF
CDR3 DNA: TGTGCCAGCAGTTTCTTTGGGGGGATCCAAGAGACCCAGTACTTC
V gene: TRBV6-5
J gene: TRBJ2-5
clone size: few
D gene: NA

CDR3 protein: CASSYPGGRSGNTIYF
CDR3 DNA: TGTGCCAGCAGTTACCCGGGAGGTCGCTCTGGAAACACCATATATTTT
V gene: TRBV6-8
J gene: TRBJ1-3
clone size: NA
D gene: NA

CDR3 protein: CASSLKGRSQHF
CDR3 DNA: TGTGCCAGCAGTTTAAAAGGGAGGTCCCAGCATTTT
V gene: TRBV28
J gene: TRBJ1-5
clone size: few
D gene: NA

CDR3 protein: CASSLRGSSYNEQFF
CDR3 DNA: TGTGCCAGCAGCTTGAGGGGGAGCTCCTACAATGAGCAGTTCTTC
V gene: TRBV5-8
J gene: TRBJ2-1
clone size: NA
D gene: NA

CDR3 protein: CSVEPLAGINNEQFF
CDR3 DNA: TGCAGCGTTGAACCACTAGCGGGCATAAACAATGAGCAGTTCTTC
V gene: TRBV29-1
J gene: TRBJ2-1
clone size: NA
D gene: TRBD2

CDR3 protein: CASSSGQTNYGYTF
CDR3 DNA: TGCGCCAGCAGCTCCGGACAGACTAACTATGGCTACACCTTC
V gene: TRBV5-1
J gene: TRBJ1-2
clone size: NA
D gene: NA

CDR3 protein: CASSLAGQGYEQYF
CDR3 DNA: TGTGCCAGCAGCTTAGCGGGACAGGGGTACGAGCAGTACTTC
V gene: TRBV7-6
J gene: TRBJ2-7
clone size: NA
D gene: TRBD1

CDR3 protein: CASSIGTGGHNEQFF
CDR3 DNA: TGTGCCAGCAGTATTGGGACAGGGGGCCACAATGAGCAGTTCTTC
V gene: TRBV28
J gene: TRBJ2-1
clone size: NA
D gene: TRBD1

CDR3 protein: CSASAGTDSNQPQHF
CDR3 DNA: TGCAGTGCTAGTGCCGGGACAGATAGCAATCAGCCCCAGCATTTT
V gene: TRBV20-1
J gene: TRBJ1-5
clone size: NA
D gene: TRBD1

CDR3 protein: CASSLNLGAGIHEQYF
CDR3 DNA: TGTGCCAGCAGCTTAAATTTAGGGGCAGGGATCCACGAGCAGTACTTC
V gene: TRBV11-2
J gene: TRBJ2-7
clone size: NA
D gene: NA

CDR3 protein: CASRVDRVNEQFF
CDR3 DNA: TGTGCCAGCAGAGTGGACAGGGTCAATGAGCAGTTCTTC
V gene: TRBV6-5
J gene: TRBJ2-1
clone size: NA
D gene: TRBD1

CDR3 protein: CASSLGGSEHEQYF
CDR3 DNA: TGTGCCAGCAGCTTAGGCGGGAGTGAGCACGAGCAGTACTTC
V gene: TRBV11-2
J gene: TRBJ2-7
clone size: NA
D gene: TRBD2

CDR3 protein: CASSYNTRGGSADTQYF
CDR3 DNA: TGTGCCAGCAGTTACAACACCCGCGGTGGGAGCGCAGATACGCAGTATTTT
V gene: TRBV6-2/TRBV6-3
J gene: TRBJ2-3
clone size: once
D gene: NA

CDR3 protein: CATSPRRGGGYTF
CDR3 DNA: TGTGCCACCAGCCCCCGTAGGGGCGGTGGCTACACCTTC
V gene: TRBV15
J gene: TRBJ1-2
clone size: once
D gene: NA

CDR3 protein: CSVGGGAETQYF
CDR3 DNA: TGCAGCGTTGGAGGGGGCGCGGAGACCCAGTACTTC
V gene: TRBV29-1
J gene: TRBJ2-5
clone size: NA
D gene: TRBD1

CDR3 protein: CASSQLRDRDNTEAFF
CDR3 DNA: TGCGCCAGCAGCCAACTTAGGGACAGGGACAACACTGAAGCTTTCTTT
V gene: TRBV4-1
J gene: TRBJ1-1
clone size: few
D gene: TRBD1

CDR3 protein: CASSFLSGPRSEKLFF
CDR3 DNA: TGTGCCAGCAGCTTCCTTTCCGGCCCCCGGAGTGAAAAACTGTTTTTT
V gene: TRBV5-6
J gene: TRBJ1-4
clone size: NA
D gene: NA